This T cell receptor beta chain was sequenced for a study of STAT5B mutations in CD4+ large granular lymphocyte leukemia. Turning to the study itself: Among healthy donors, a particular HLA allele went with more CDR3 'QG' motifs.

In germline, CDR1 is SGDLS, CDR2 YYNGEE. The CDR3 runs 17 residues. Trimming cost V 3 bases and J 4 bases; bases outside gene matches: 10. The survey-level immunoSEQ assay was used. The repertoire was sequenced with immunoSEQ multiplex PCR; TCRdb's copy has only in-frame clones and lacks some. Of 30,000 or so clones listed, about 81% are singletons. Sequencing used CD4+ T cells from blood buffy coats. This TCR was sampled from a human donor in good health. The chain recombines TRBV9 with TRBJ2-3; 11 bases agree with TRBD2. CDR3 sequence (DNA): TGTGCCAGCAGCGGGGGAATACTAGCGGGAGCTCCAGATACGCAGTATTTT. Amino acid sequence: CASSGGILAGAPDTQYF.